Listed below are T cell receptor beta chains from one sample, sequenced in a study of T cells in localized non-small cell lung cancer. Libraries were prepared by immunoSEQ multiplex PCR; TCRdb keeps only in-frame clonotypes and omits some of them. Of approximately 61,000 clones in the sample, roughly 89% are singletons; the top ten hold less than 6%. Sequenced material: peripheral blood, taken before any cancer treatment. The receptor set was obtained from a woman aged 35-75 years with stage I lung adenocarcinoma. CDR3s include the opening cysteine and the closing phenylalanine or tryptophan. The order of the fields is J gene, D gene, V gene, clone size, CDR3 DNA, CDR3 protein. The D gene is left open where the match is weak. A row's size may be missing; if present it is once, few, many or a size class.

J gene: TRBJ2-7
D gene: NA
V gene: TRBV18
clone size: NA
CDR3 DNA: TGTGCCAGCTCACCCGGGCCGGGGCAGGCCTACGAGCAGTACTTC
CDR3 protein: CASSPGPGQAYEQYF

J gene: TRBJ2-6
D gene: NA
V gene: TRBV4-1
clone size: NA
CDR3 DNA: TGCGCCAGCAGCTTAAGGGAGACTGGGGCCAACGTCCTGACTTTC
CDR3 protein: CASSLRETGANVLTF

J gene: TRBJ1-6
D gene: NA
V gene: TRBV7-2
clone size: NA
CDR3 DNA: TGTGCCAGCAGCACCGGACAGATTAATTCACCCCTCCACTTT
CDR3 protein: CASSTGQINSPLHF

J gene: TRBJ2-3
D gene: TRBD2
V gene: TRBV7-6
clone size: NA
CDR3 DNA: TGTGCCAGCAGCTGGACTAGCGGGGGGTTCACAGATACGCAGTATTTT
CDR3 protein: CASSWTSGGFTDTQYF

J gene: TRBJ2-3
D gene: NA
V gene: TRBV9
clone size: NA
CDR3 DNA: TGTGCCAGCAGCTTCTCAGGAGATACGCAGTATTTT
CDR3 protein: CASSFSGDTQYF

J gene: TRBJ1-2
D gene: NA
V gene: TRBV5-1
clone size: NA
CDR3 DNA: TGCGCCAGCTCACCCGCCGGCCCTAACTATGGCTACACCTTC
CDR3 protein: CASSPAGPNYGYTF

J gene: TRBJ1-1
D gene: NA
V gene: TRBV28
clone size: NA
CDR3 DNA: TGTGCCAGCAGTTTATGGGGGGCAGGGTGGGGTCGGACTGAAGCTTTCTTT
CDR3 protein: CASSLWGAGWGRTEAFF

J gene: TRBJ2-2
D gene: NA
V gene: TRBV4-3
clone size: once
CDR3 DNA: TGCGCCAGCAGCCAAGAAGGACTCCCGAACACCGGGGAGCTGTTTTTT
CDR3 protein: CASSQEGLPNTGELFF

J gene: TRBJ2-5
D gene: TRBD1
V gene: TRBV5-1
clone size: medium-sized
CDR3 DNA: TGCGCCAGCAGCTTGGTGCCAGGGGGCGCCGCGAAGTACTTC
CDR3 protein: CASSLVPGGAAKYF

J gene: TRBJ2-7
D gene: TRBD1
V gene: TRBV19
clone size: NA
CDR3 DNA: TGTGCCAGTAGTTACACAGGGGGCGATTACGAGCAGTACTTC
CDR3 protein: CASSYTGGDYEQYF

J gene: TRBJ1-6
D gene: NA
V gene: TRBV7-9
clone size: NA
CDR3 DNA: TGTGCCAGCAGCTTAGACCTGGGCGGGAATTCACCCCTCCACTTT
CDR3 protein: CASSLDLGGNSPLHF

J gene: TRBJ1-3
D gene: NA
V gene: TRBV5-1
clone size: NA
CDR3 DNA: TGCGCCAGCAGCTTGGCCGGGGGTCAAGCCGGAAACACCATATATTTT
CDR3 protein: CASSLAGGQAGNTIYF

J gene: TRBJ1-4
D gene: NA
V gene: TRBV7-2
clone size: NA
CDR3 DNA: TGTGCCAGCAGCGAGCCCCCCGGGTCTAATGAAAAACTGTTTTTT
CDR3 protein: CASSEPPGSNEKLFF

J gene: TRBJ1-3
D gene: NA
V gene: TRBV9
clone size: NA
CDR3 DNA: TGTGCCAGCAGCGTATCCTCTGGAAACACCATATATTTT
CDR3 protein: CASSVSSGNTIYF

J gene: TRBJ1-2
D gene: TRBD1
V gene: TRBV7-2
clone size: NA
CDR3 DNA: TGTGCCAGCAGCTTAAATGTGGGACAGGGCGCTCGCTATGGCTACACCTTC
CDR3 protein: CASSLNVGQGARYGYTF

J gene: TRBJ2-5
D gene: TRBD1
V gene: TRBV5-4
clone size: NA
CDR3 DNA: TGTGCCAGCAGATTGACAGGGGGAGGTCAAGAGACCCAGTACTTC
CDR3 protein: CASRLTGGGQETQYF

J gene: TRBJ1-2
D gene: TRBD1
V gene: TRBV19
clone size: NA
CDR3 DNA: TGTGCCAGTAGTCCGGGACAGATCTCCGGTGGCTACACCTTC
CDR3 protein: CASSPGQISGGYTF

J gene: TRBJ1-2
D gene: NA
V gene: TRBV19
clone size: once
CDR3 DNA: TGTGCCAGTAGTCAGGGTTTGGACTACACCTTC
CDR3 protein: CASSQGLDYTF

J gene: TRBJ2-7
D gene: TRBD1
V gene: TRBV2
clone size: NA
CDR3 DNA: TGTGCCAGCAGGGGACCTTCGGGACAGCCCTTTTCCGAGCAGTACTTC
CDR3 protein: CASRGPSGQPFSEQYF

J gene: TRBJ1-2
D gene: TRBD1
V gene: TRBV28
clone size: NA
CDR3 DNA: TGTGCCAGCAGTTTATTTCGGACAGGGCACTATGGCTACACCTTC
CDR3 protein: CASSLFRTGHYGYTF

J gene: TRBJ2-7
D gene: TRBD1
V gene: TRBV18
clone size: NA
CDR3 DNA: TGTGCCAGCTCACGGGACAGGGGTGACGAGCAGTACTTC
CDR3 protein: CASSRDRGDEQYF

J gene: TRBJ2-1
D gene: TRBD2
V gene: TRBV6-5
clone size: NA
CDR3 DNA: TGTGCCAGCACTCCTACTAGCGGGGGAAGGAATGAGCAGTTCTTC
CDR3 protein: CASTPTSGGRNEQFF

J gene: TRBJ2-3
D gene: NA
V gene: TRBV10-3
clone size: NA
CDR3 DNA: TGTGCCATTTCCCGACCCGTAGATACGCAGTATTTT
CDR3 protein: CAISRPVDTQYF

J gene: TRBJ2-3
D gene: NA
V gene: TRBV9
clone size: NA
CDR3 DNA: TGTGCCAGCAGCGTAAAAGGGGGATTCACAGATACGCAGTATTTT
CDR3 protein: CASSVKGGFTDTQYF

J gene: TRBJ2-3
D gene: NA
V gene: TRBV7-8
clone size: once
CDR3 DNA: TGTGCCAGCAGCCCTAAGAATAGGTTAACGCAGTATTTT
CDR3 protein: CASSPKNRLTQYF

J gene: TRBJ1-5
D gene: TRBD1
V gene: TRBV6-5
clone size: NA
CDR3 DNA: TGTGCCAGCAGTCTGGACAGGGGGGGCAATCAGCCCCAGCATTTT
CDR3 protein: CASSLDRGGNQPQHF

J gene: TRBJ1-2
D gene: NA
V gene: TRBV6-1
clone size: NA
CDR3 DNA: TGTGCCAGCAGTGAAGGGGGCAGGGCCAACTATGGCTACACCTTC
CDR3 protein: CASSEGGRANYGYTF

J gene: TRBJ1-5
D gene: NA
V gene: TRBV6-5
clone size: NA
CDR3 DNA: TGTGCCAGCAGTTACTCTCCGGGCCCGGAGGGGCCCCAGCATTTT
CDR3 protein: CASSYSPGPEGPQHF

J gene: TRBJ1-1
D gene: NA
V gene: TRBV2
clone size: NA
CDR3 DNA: TGTGCCAGCAGCCTCGAAGAAACTGAAGCTTTCTTT
CDR3 protein: CASSLEETEAFF

J gene: TRBJ2-7
D gene: TRBD2
V gene: TRBV5-1
clone size: few
CDR3 DNA: TGCGCCAGCAGCGCGACTAGCGGGGGTCCCCTCGGCGAGCAGTACTTC
CDR3 protein: CASSATSGGPLGEQYF

J gene: TRBJ1-3
D gene: NA
V gene: TRBV9
clone size: NA
CDR3 DNA: TGTGCCAGCAGCGCCCCCAGGGGCATCTCTGGAAACACCATATATTTT
CDR3 protein: CASSAPRGISGNTIYF

J gene: TRBJ1-4
D gene: TRBD1
V gene: TRBV9
clone size: NA
CDR3 DNA: TGTGCCAGCAGCGCAAGGACAGGGGGCGTTTGGGATTCCGGTGAAAAACTGTTTTTT
CDR3 protein: CASSARTGGVWDSGEKLFF

J gene: TRBJ2-1
D gene: TRBD2
V gene: TRBV6-6
clone size: NA
CDR3 DNA: TGTGCCAGCAGCAATAGCGGGGTGGTCTACAATGAGCAGTTCTTC
CDR3 protein: CASSNSGVVYNEQFF

J gene: TRBJ2-5
D gene: NA
V gene: TRBV4-1
clone size: NA
CDR3 DNA: TGCGCCAGCAGCCAACTCCACCGGACGGGACAAGAGACCCAGTACTTC
CDR3 protein: CASSQLHRTGQETQYF

J gene: TRBJ1-1
D gene: NA
V gene: TRBV11-2
clone size: NA
CDR3 DNA: TGTGCCAGCAGCTTAGATTATGGGGAAGCTTTCTTT
CDR3 protein: CASSLDYGEAFF

J gene: TRBJ2-2
D gene: TRBD2
V gene: TRBV7-2
clone size: NA
CDR3 DNA: TGTGCCAGCAGCCTCACTGCGCAGCGGGGTGCCGGGGAGCTGTTTTTT
CDR3 protein: CASSLTAQRGAGELFF

J gene: TRBJ2-1
D gene: TRBD2
V gene: TRBV4-3
clone size: NA
CDR3 DNA: TGCGCCAGCAGCCAAGAAGGACTAGCGAATGAGCAGTTCTTC
CDR3 protein: CASSQEGLANEQFF

J gene: TRBJ2-2
D gene: NA
V gene: TRBV5-6
clone size: NA
CDR3 DNA: TGTGCCAGCAGCCCTCTGGGAGGGGGGGCGAACACCGGGGAGCTGTTTTTT
CDR3 protein: CASSPLGGGANTGELFF

J gene: TRBJ2-3
D gene: NA
V gene: TRBV30
clone size: once
CDR3 DNA: TGTGCCTGGAGTGAGGGGTCACCTAGCACAGATACGCAGTATTTT
CDR3 protein: CAWSEGSPSTDTQYF

J gene: TRBJ1-2
D gene: NA
V gene: TRBV29-1
clone size: few
CDR3 DNA: TGCAGCGTTGACAGTTCCCACTATGGCTACACCTTC
CDR3 protein: CSVDSSHYGYTF

J gene: TRBJ2-1
D gene: NA
V gene: TRBV11-2
clone size: NA
CDR3 DNA: TGTGCCAGCAGCTTGGGAGGCCTTGGGGGGAATGAGCAGTTCTTC
CDR3 protein: CASSLGGLGGNEQFF

J gene: TRBJ1-5
D gene: TRBD1
V gene: TRBV6-5
clone size: NA
CDR3 DNA: TGTGCCAGCAGCAAGGGGGACAGGGAAAATCAGCCCCAGCATTTT
CDR3 protein: CASSKGDRENQPQHF

J gene: TRBJ1-1
D gene: NA
V gene: TRBV29-1
clone size: NA
CDR3 DNA: TGCAGCGTTGGGTCCAGTGATAAGGAAGCTTTCTTT
CDR3 protein: CSVGSSDKEAFF

J gene: TRBJ2-7
D gene: NA
V gene: TRBV19
clone size: NA
CDR3 DNA: TGTGCCAGTAGCTCCCCAATCTACGAGCAGTACTTC
CDR3 protein: CASSSPIYEQYF

J gene: TRBJ2-1
D gene: NA
V gene: TRBV11-3
clone size: NA
CDR3 DNA: TGTGCCAGCAGCCTGGAGCGGCGAACTGAGCAGTTCTTC
CDR3 protein: CASSLERRTEQFF

J gene: TRBJ1-5
D gene: NA
V gene: TRBV7-2
clone size: NA
CDR3 DNA: TGTGCCAGCAGCTTAGCGGGAGGGAGGGAGCAGCCCCAGCATTTT
CDR3 protein: CASSLAGGREQPQHF